This TCR beta chain is from a study of Tregs in tolerant kidney transplant recipients. Study results and limitations: Biological reproducibility was not directly addressed, but technical replication error appeared minimal. Findings come from small patient numbers and require larger validation.

Concerning this clone itself: Antigen specificity is unknown.

Only in-frame clones appear in the TCRdb table, and some are missing; sequencing was by immunoSEQ multiplex PCR. The table includes some 250,000 clones, about 80% detected once. Thawed PBMCs were FACS-sorted into unstimulated CD4+CD25+CD127- regulatory T cells, CD4+CD25- non-regulatory cells, CD4 and CD8 cells. There are 16 residues in the CDR3. CDR1 and CDR2 from the germline V gene are SGHRS and YFSETQ. After removal of 0 bases from V and 1 base from J, the junction contained 5 bases not matched to a gene. V is TRBV5-1 and J is TRBJ2-5, with 8 bases lining up with TRBD2. Sequencing was performed on CD4+ T cells from blood. This TCR derives from a human donor in good health. CDR3 sequence: CASSLVGSGVQETQYF. CDR3 nucleotides: TGCGCCAGCAGCTTGGTTGGTAGCGGGGTCCAAGAGACCCAGTACTTC.